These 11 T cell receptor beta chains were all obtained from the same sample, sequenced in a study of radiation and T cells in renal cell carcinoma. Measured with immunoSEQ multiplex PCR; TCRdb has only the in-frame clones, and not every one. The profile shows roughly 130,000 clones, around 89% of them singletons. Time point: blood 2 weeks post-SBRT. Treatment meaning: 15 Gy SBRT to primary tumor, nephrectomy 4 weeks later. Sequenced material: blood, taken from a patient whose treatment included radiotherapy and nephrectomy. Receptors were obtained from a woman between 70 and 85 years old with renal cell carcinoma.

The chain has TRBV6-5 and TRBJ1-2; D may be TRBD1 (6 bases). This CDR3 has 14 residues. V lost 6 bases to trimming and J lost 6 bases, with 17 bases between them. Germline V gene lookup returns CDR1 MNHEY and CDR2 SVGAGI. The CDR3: CASRQHHEGDGYTF. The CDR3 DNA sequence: TGTGCCAGCAGGCAACACCACGAGGGGGATGGCTACACCTTC.

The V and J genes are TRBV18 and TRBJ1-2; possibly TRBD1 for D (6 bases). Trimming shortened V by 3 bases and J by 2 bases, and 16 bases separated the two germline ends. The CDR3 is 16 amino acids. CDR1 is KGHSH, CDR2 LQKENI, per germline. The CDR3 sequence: CASSPYRVEGNYGYTF. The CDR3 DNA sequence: TGTGCCAGCTCACCCTACAGGGTAGAGGGCAACTATGGCTACACCTTC.

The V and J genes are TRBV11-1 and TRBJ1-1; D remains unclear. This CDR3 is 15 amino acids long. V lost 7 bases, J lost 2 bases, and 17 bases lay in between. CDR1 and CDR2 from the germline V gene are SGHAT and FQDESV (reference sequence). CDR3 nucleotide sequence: TGTGCCAGCACCGCCTCTATCGGGATTAACACTGAAGCTTTCTTT. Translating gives CASTASIGINTEAFF.

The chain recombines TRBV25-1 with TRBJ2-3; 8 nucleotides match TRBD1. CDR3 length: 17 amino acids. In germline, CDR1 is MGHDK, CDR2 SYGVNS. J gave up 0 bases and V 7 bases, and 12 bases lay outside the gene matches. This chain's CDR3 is CASTGGTGLGSTDTQYF. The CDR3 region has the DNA TGTGCCAGCACTGGGGGGACAGGCCTTGGGAGCACAGATACGCAGTATTTT.

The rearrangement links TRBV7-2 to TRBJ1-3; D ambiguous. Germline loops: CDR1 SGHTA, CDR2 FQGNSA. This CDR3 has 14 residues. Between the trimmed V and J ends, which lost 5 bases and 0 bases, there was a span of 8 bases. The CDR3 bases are TGTGCCAGCAGCCGCATAAACTCTGGAAACACCATATATTTT. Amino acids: CASSRINSGNTIYF.

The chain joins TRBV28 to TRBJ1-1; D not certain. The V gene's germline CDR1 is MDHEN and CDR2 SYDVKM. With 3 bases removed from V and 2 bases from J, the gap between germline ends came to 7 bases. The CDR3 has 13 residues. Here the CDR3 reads CASSLSGNTEAFF. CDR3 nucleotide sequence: TGTGCCAGCAGTTTGTCGGGAAACACTGAAGCTTTCTTT.

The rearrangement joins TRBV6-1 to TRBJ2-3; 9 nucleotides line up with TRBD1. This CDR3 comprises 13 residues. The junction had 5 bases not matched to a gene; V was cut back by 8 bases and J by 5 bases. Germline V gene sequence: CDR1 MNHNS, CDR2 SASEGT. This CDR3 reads CASFRQGVDTQYF. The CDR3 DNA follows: TGTGCCAGCTTCCGACAGGGGGTAGATACGCAGTATTTT.

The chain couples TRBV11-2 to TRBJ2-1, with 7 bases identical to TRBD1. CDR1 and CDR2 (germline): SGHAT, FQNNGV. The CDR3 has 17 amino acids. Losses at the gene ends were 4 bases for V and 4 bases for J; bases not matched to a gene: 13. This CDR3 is CASSSRGMGWGYNEQFF. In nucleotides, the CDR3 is TGTGCCAGCAGCTCCAGGGGGATGGGATGGGGATACAATGAGCAGTTCTTC.

DNA for the CDR3: TGTGCCTGGAGGTTGTCGAGCTCTGGAAACACCATATATTTT. Its translation is CAWRLSSSGNTIYF. The genes are TRBV30 and TRBJ1-3; D call uncertain. Germline V lookup: CDR1 GTSNPN, CDR2 SVGIG (reference sequence). Between the trimmed V and J ends, which lost 3 bases and 0 bases, there was a span of 9 bases. This CDR3 region has 14 residues.

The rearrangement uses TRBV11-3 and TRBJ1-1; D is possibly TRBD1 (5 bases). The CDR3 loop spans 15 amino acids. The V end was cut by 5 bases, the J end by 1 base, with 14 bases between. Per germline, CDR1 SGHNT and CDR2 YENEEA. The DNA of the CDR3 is TGTGCCAGCAGCCCATGGGACGGGCAGAACACTGAAGCTTTCTTT. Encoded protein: CASSPWDGQNTEAFF.

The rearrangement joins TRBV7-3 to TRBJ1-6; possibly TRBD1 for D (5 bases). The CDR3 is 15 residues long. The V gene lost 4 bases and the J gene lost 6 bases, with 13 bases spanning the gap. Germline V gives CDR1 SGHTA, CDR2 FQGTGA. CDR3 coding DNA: TGTGCCAGCAGCTCCTCGACAGCCTTTAATTCACCCCTCCACTTT. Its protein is CASSSSTAFNSPLHF.